What follows are 2 T cell receptor beta chains derived from one specimen sequenced in a study of cytomegalovirus exposure and HLA in healthy donors. PCR employed 60 Vbeta and 13 Jbeta primers. Produced via immunoSEQ multiplex PCR; TCRdb's table is partial and in-frame only. This table has about 220,000 clones, around 76% appearing once. Sequencing was performed on PBMCs. Source of these receptors: a man aged 35-49 years in good health and CMV-seropositive.

In this sample, this clone turned up a few times. The V gene is TRBV2, the J gene TRBJ1-4, with 11 bases aligning to TRBD1. Germline-derived CDR1 and CDR2 are SNHLY and FYNNEI. The V and J ends lost 7 bases and 6 bases, in that order; junction bases with no gene match: 4. This CDR3 comprises 14 residues. This chain's CDR3 is CASTGTGGDEKLFF. In DNA, the CDR3 is TGTGCCAGCACTGGGACAGGGGGAGATGAAAAACTGTTTTTT.

This clone has just one count. The chain joins TRBV4-2 to TRBJ2-1, with TRBD2 identical over 13 bases. J lost 8 bases, V lost 4 bases, and 5 bases had no gene match. CDR1 and CDR2 (germline): LGHNA, YNFKEQ. There are 15 residues in the CDR3. CDR3 nucleotide sequence: TGTGCCAGCAGCCCCTGGACTAGCGGGAGTTATGAGCAGTTCTTC. Its translation is CASSPWTSGSYEQFF.